The 10 T cell receptor beta chains below were found in one sample sequenced in a study of T cell responses to AZD1222 COVID-19 vaccine. Sequenced by immunoSEQ multiplex PCR; TCRdb stores in-frame clones only, minus some. Here the sample spans around 120,000 clones, 75% to 90% being singletons. The sequencing here drew on peripheral blood, taken 28 days after the second AZD1222 dose. The origin of the receptors is an adult who received the AZD1222 COVID-19 vaccine.

CDR3 bases: TGTGCCAGCAGCCGGGAGACCGGGGCTGAAGCTTTCTTT. Translation gives CASSRETGAEAFF. V is TRBV7-9 and J is TRBJ1-1; D remains unclear. Trimming cost V 5 bases and J 6 bases, with 13 bases left between them. The CDR3 has 13 residues. Germline V gene lookup returns CDR1 SEHNR and CDR2 FQNEAQ (reference sequence).

This clone was seen only once. The DNA of the CDR3 is TGTGCCACCAGTGACTCCCCTGGTGAAAAACTGTTTTTT. Its protein is CATSDSPGEKLFF. The gene calls are TRBV24-1 and TRBJ1-4; D is unresolved. With 4 bases removed from V and 7 bases from J, the gap between germline ends came to 9 bases. The CDR3 loop spans 13 amino acids. Germline CDR1 KGHDR, CDR2 SFDVKD.

The chain recombines TRBV5-4 with TRBJ1-2; D may be TRBD1 (6 bases). The germline V gene encodes CDR1 SGHNT and CDR2 YYREEE (reference sequence). The CDR3 runs to 14 residues. Trimming pared 0 bases from V and 4 bases from J, leaving 10 bases between. The CDR3 reads CASSLGTATYGYTF. In DNA form, the CDR3 reads TGTGCCAGCAGCTTGGGGACAGCCACCTATGGCTACACCTTC.

The chain joins TRBV7-9 to TRBJ1-1; D is perhaps TRBD1 (6 bases). Germline assignment: CDR1 SEHNR and CDR2 FQNEAQ (reference sequence). V lost 5 bases to trimming and J lost 1 base, with 11 bases between them. The CDR3 contains 14 residues. The CDR3 sequence: CASSLRGANTEAFF. The CDR3 region has the DNA TGTGCCAGCAGCCTACGGGGGGCGAACACTGAAGCTTTCTTT.

The chain uses TRBV9 and TRBJ1-1; the D is unclear. This CDR3 has 15 amino acids. Germline CDR1 reads SGDLS; CDR2 reads YYNGEE. Trimming took off 4 bases at V and 1 base at J, with 14 bases between the two ends. Here the CDR3 reads CASSPNNNKNTEAFF. The CDR3 bases are TGTGCCAGCAGCCCTAATAATAACAAGAACACTGAAGCTTTCTTT.

The chain uses TRBV29-1 and TRBJ2-1, with 8 bases fitting TRBD2. The CDR3 is 13 amino acids. J gave up 6 bases and V 3 bases, and 4 bases lay outside the gene matches. The germline gives CDR1 SQVTM, CDR2 ANQGSEA. This chain's CDR3 is CSVDRGGTNEQFF. The CDR3 bases are TGCAGCGTTGACCGGGGGGGGACCAATGAGCAGTTCTTC.

The CDR3 coding sequence is TGTGCCAGCAGGAGGTTGGGTGGTCAGGCTTTCTTT. Protein product: CASRRLGGQAFF. This sequence joins TRBV5-6 and TRBJ1-1, with D hard to call. V was trimmed by 5 bases and J by 11 bases, leaving 16 bases between them. Germline V lookup: CDR1 SGHDT, CDR2 YYEEEE. The CDR3 spans 12 residues.

V usage is TRBV19 and J usage is TRBJ2-7, with D unresolved. CDR1 is LNHDA, CDR2 SQIVND, per germline (reference sequence). The CDR3 has 14 amino acids. V lost 3 bases and J lost 0, with 9 bases in between. As DNA, the CDR3 is TGTGCCAGTAGTATTTCGGCCTCCTCCTACGAGCAGTACTTC. It codes for CASSISASSYEQYF. The complete variable domain, with remaining parts taken from reference TRBV19 and TRBJ2-7, reads DGGITQSPKYLFRKEGQNVTLSCEQNLNHDAMYWYRQDPGQGLRLIYYSQIVNDFQKGDIAEGYSVSREKKESFPLTVTSAQKNPTAFYLCASSISASSYEQYFGPGTRLTVT.

The sample holds one count of this clone. The CDR3 DNA follows: TGTGCCATCAGGAAACAGGGGAATGAAGCTTTCTTT. It is translated as CAIRKQGNEAFF. This chain joins TRBV10-3 and TRBJ1-1; TRBD1 matches 7 bases. From germline, CDR1 is ENHRY and CDR2 SYGVKD. CDR3 length: 12 residues. V lost 6 bases, J lost 7 bases, and 5 bases stayed unmatched.

The chain recombines TRBV28 with TRBJ1-5, with D hard to call. This CDR3 region has 15 residues. V was shortened by 6 bases and J by 4 bases, with 16 bases between the two germline ends. Per the germline V gene, CDR1 is MDHEN and CDR2 is SYDVKM. The CDR3 protein is CASRESGWGNQPQHF. In DNA form, the CDR3 reads TGTGCCAGCAGAGAGTCGGGGTGGGGAAATCAGCCCCAGCATTTT.